This TCR beta chain was observed in a study of cytomegalovirus exposure and HLA in healthy donors. PCR amplification relied on 60 Vbeta primers (plus 13 Jbeta primers). Only in-frame clones appear in the TCRdb table, and some are missing; sequencing was by immunoSEQ multiplex PCR. The sample records about 140,000 clones, approximately 75% being singletons. A word on this clone: Its antigen remains unidentified.

General observations from the study: Altogether, 160 or so TCR beta chains were recorded as cytomegalovirus-associated. It was reported that the classifier diagnosed cytomegalovirus status with high specificity and sensitivity in both the original and validation cohorts. It has been reported that TCR beta sequences accurately predicted the HLA-A and HLA-B alleles of most subjects.

Regarding donors, all were healthy bone marrow donors. CDR1 and CDR2 (germline): MNHEY, SMNVEV (reference sequence). This CDR3 is built from 15 residues. Losses at the gene ends were 2 bases for V and 7 bases for J; bases not matched to a gene: 10. The chain couples TRBV27 to TRBJ1-2; 7 bases are shared with TRBD1. The sequenced sample was PBMCs. The receptor's source is a man aged 45-65 years in good health and CMV-seropositive. The CDR3 loop is CASSLRDSPPGGYTF. CDR3 coding DNA: TGTGCCAGCAGTTTAAGGGACAGCCCTCCGGGTGGCTACACCTTC.